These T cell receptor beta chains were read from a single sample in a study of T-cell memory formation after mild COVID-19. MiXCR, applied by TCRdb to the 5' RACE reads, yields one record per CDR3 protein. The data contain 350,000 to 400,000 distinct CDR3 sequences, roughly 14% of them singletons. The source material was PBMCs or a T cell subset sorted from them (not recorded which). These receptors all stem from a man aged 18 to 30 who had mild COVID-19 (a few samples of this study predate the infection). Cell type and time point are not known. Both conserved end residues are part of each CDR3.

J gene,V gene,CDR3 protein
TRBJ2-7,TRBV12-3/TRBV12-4,CASSFAEGARYEQYF
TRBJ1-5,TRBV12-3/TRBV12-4,CASSLSQGASRQHF
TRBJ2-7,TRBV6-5,CASSYGPKTSGDYEQYF
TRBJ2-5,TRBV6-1,CASSEAGQGETQYF
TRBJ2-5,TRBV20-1,CSALQGLQETQYF
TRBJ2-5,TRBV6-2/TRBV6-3,CATGTLGETQYF
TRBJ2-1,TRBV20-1,CSATPSVDNEQFF
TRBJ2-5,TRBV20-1,CSARDELAEGRAEETQYF
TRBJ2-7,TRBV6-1,CASSEGHRVYEQYF
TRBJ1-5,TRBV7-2,CASSPGHDQPQHF
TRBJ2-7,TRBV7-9,CASSLDWRGQGEQYF
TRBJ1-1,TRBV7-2,CASSLVGGGTEAFF
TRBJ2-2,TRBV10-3,CAISESDGATGELFF
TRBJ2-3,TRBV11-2,CASSLGGALGDTQYF
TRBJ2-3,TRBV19,CATVNTDTQYF
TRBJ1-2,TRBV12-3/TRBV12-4,CASSLEYYGYTF
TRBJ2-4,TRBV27,CASRPHFSGGIQYF
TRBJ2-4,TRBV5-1,CASSLGQGANIQYF
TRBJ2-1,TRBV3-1,CASSPIAGGDNEQFF
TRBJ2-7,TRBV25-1,CASSEYEGFYEQYF
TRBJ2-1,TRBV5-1,CASKPLGGNDNEQFF
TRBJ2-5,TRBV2,CASMGGAVATQYF
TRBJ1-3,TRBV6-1,CASWQGATGNTIYF
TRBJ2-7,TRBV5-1,CASSLGQGHYTYEQYF
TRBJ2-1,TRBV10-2,CASSVIPGQSVKEQFF
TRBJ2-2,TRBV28,CASSRDSSTGELFF
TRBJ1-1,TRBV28,CASTSPPEAFF
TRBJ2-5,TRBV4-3,CASSQDLKGETQYF
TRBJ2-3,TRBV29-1,CSAQGMDTQYF
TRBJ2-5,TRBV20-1,CSALAGAPETQYF